The T cell receptor beta chain under discussion was sequenced for a study of cytomegalovirus exposure and HLA in healthy donors. The CDR3 loop spans 16 amino acids. Germline assignment: CDR1 SGHRS and CDR2 YFSETQ. With V trimmed by 0 bases and J by 6 bases, 4 bases remained unmatched. The study sampled nominally healthy donors, though unrecorded immune exposures were likely. Notes on this clone: Its target is not known.

Study conclusions and caveats: Within an earlier analysis, most TCR beta V segments proved productive either about 87% or about 30% of the time. In vitro work confirmed that a few CMV-associated chains recognize CMV antigens. CMV serostatus was the only immune exposure information that was available.

Use of 60 Vbeta and 13 Jbeta primers characterized the PCR. Sequencing was performed with immunoSEQ multiplex PCR; in TCRdb, only in-frame clones are kept and a portion is missing. The sample holds about 240,000 clones, 70% to 90% seen once. This chain joins TRBV5-1 and TRBJ2-1, with 12 bases aligning to TRBD2. This TCR was sampled from a woman aged 55-70 years in good health and CMV-seropositive. The sequencing sample was made of PBMCs. The CDR3 here is CASSLATSGRGNEQFF. The CDR3 coding sequence is TGCGCCAGCAGCTTGGCGACTAGCGGGAGAGGCAATGAGCAGTTCTTC. The full variable domain, completed using reference TRBV5-1 and TRBJ2-1, is KAGVTQTPRYLIKTRGQQVTLSCSPISGHRSVSWYQQTPGQGLQFLFEYFSETQRNKGNFPGRFSGRQFSNSRSEMNVSTLELGDSALYLCASSLATSGRGNEQFFGPGTRLTVL.